This T cell receptor (beta chain) was captured in a study of shared clonotypes between healthy human individuals. Notes on the study in general: Naive CD4 clonotype sharing across a few donors was approximately 5%.

Germline V lookup: CDR1 SGHTA, CDR2 FQGNSA. This CDR3 comprises 14 residues. V lost 3 bases, J lost 1 base, and 9 bases lay in between. Profiled with immunoSEQ multiplex PCR; TCRdb holds only in-frame clones, not every one. The table shows about 1.1 million clones, with approximately 80% occurring only once. As regards this clone: Its target is unknown. This sample includes further DNA sequences coding for the same CDR3.

The receptor's source is a man between 18 and 35 years old in good health. Some clones in this sample may be carry-over from other donors' samples. The chain couples TRBV7-2 to TRBJ1-1; D is possibly TRBD1 (5 bases). The sequencing sample was made of memory CD4+ T cells from PBMCs. As for subset: CD45RA-negative fraction. The CDR3 nucleotides are TGTGCCAGCAGCTTCCAGGGTGCGAACACTGAAGCTTTCTTT. This translates into CASSFQGANTEAFF.